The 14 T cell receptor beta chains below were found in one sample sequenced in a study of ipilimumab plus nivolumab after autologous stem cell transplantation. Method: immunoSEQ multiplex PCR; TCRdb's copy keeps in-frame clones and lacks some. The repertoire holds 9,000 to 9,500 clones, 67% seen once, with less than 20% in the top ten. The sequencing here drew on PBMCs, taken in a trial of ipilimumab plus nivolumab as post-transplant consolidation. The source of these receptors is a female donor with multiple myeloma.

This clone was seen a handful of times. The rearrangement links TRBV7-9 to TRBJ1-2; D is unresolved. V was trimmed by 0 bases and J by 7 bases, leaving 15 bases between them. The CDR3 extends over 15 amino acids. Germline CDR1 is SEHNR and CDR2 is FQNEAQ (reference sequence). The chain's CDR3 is CASSLAFDFRAGYTF. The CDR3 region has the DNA TGTGCCAGCAGCTTAGCGTTCGACTTCAGAGCTGGCTACACCTTC. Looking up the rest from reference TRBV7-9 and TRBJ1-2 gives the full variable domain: DTGVSQNPRHKITKRGQNVTFRCDPISEHNRLYWYRQTLGQGPEFLTYFQNEAQLEKSRLLSDRFSAERPKGSFSTLEIQRTEQGDSAMYLCASSLAFDFRAGYTFGSGTRLTVV.

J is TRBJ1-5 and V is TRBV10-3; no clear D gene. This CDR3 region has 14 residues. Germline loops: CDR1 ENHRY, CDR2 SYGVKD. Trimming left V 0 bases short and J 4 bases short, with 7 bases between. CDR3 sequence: CAISESGHNQPQHF. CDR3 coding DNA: TGTGCCATCAGTGAGTCGGGCCATAATCAGCCCCAGCATTTT.

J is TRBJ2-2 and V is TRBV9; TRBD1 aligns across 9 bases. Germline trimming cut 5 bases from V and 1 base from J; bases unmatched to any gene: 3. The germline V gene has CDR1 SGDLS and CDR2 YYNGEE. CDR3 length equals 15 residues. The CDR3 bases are TGTGCCAGCAGGCAGACAGGGGGGAACACCGGGGAGCTGTTTTTT. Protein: CASRQTGGNTGELFF.

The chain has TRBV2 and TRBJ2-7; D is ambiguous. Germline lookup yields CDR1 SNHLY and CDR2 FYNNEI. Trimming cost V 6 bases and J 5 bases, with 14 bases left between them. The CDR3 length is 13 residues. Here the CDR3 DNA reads TGTGCCAGCAGCTTGGCCTCGGAAAACGAGCAGTACTTC. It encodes CASSLASENEQYF.

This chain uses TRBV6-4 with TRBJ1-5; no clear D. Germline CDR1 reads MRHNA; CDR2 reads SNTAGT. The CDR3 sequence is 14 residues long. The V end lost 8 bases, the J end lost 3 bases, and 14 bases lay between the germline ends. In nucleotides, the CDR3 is TGTGCCAGCCTACGGCGTAGTTTCAATCAGCCCCAGCATTTT. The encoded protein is CASLRRSFNQPQHF.

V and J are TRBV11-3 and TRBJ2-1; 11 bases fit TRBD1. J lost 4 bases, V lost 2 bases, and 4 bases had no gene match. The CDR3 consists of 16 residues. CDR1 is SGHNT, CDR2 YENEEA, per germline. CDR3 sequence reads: CASSLRDRGIYNEQFF. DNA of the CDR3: TGTGCCAGCAGCTTACGGGACAGGGGGATTTACAATGAGCAGTTCTTC.

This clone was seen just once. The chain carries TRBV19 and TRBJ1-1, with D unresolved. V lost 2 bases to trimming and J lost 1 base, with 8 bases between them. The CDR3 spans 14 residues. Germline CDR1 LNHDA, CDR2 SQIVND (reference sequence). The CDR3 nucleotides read TGTGCCAGTAGTATATTATTGGGGAACACTGAAGCTTTCTTT. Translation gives CASSILLGNTEAFF.

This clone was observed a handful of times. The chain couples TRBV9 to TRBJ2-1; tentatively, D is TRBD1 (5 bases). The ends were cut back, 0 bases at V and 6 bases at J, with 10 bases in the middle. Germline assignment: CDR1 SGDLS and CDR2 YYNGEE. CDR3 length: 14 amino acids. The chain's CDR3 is CASSVVGQSNEQFF. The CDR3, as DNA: TGTGCCAGCAGCGTAGTCGGACAATCCAATGAGCAGTTCTTC.

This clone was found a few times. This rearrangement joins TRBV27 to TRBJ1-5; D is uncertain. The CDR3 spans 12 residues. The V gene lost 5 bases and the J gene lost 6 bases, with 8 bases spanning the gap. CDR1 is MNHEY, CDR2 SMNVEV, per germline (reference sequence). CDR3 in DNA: TGTGCCAGCAGTCTCCCGGGTCAGCCCCAGCATTTT. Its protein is CASSLPGQPQHF.

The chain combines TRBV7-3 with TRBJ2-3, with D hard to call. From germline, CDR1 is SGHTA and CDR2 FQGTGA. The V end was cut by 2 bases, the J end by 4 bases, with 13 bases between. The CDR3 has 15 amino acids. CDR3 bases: TGTGCCAGCAGCTTAGGTTCAATTGAGGCAGATACGCAGTATTTT. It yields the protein CASSLGSIEADTQYF.

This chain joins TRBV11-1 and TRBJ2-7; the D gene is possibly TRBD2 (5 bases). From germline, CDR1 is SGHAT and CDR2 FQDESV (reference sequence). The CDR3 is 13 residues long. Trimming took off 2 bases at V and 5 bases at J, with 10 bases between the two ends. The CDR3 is CASSLRFGDEQYF. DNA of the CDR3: TGTGCCAGCAGCTTACGGTTCGGGGACGAGCAGTACTTC.

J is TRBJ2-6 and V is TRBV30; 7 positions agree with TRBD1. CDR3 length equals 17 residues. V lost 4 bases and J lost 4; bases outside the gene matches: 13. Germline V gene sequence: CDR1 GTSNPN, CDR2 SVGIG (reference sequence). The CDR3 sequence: CAWKVPGGGSGANVLTF. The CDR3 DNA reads TGTGCCTGGAAGGTTCCAGGGGGTGGATCAGGGGCCAACGTCCTGACTTTC. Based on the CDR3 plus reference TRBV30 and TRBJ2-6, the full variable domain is SQTIHQWPATLVQPVGSPLSLECTVEGTSNPNLYWYRQAAGRGLQLLFYSVGIGQISSEVPQNLSASRPQDRQFILSSKKLLLSDSGFYLCAWKVPGGGSGANVLTFGAGSRLTVL.

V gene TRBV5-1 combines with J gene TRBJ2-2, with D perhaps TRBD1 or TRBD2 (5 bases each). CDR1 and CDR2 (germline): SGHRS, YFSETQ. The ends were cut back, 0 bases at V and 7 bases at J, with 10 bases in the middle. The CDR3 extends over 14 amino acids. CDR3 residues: CASSLVGDSGELFF. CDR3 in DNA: TGCGCCAGCAGCTTGGTGGGGGATAGCGGGGAGCTGTTTTTT.

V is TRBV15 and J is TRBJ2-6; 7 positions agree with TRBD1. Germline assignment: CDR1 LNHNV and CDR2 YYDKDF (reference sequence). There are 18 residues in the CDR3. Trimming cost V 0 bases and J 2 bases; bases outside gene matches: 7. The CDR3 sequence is CATSRDQGVLTGANVLTF. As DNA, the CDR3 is TGTGCCACCAGCAGAGATCAGGGGGTACTTACTGGGGCCAACGTCCTGACTTTC.